The 5 T cell receptor beta chains given below trace back to one sample, sequenced in a study of CD4+ T cells in melanoma. Using immunoSEQ multiplex PCR, the repertoire was profiled, and TCRdb retains in-frame clones only, with some absent. The table includes about 140,000 clones, about nine tenths detected once. The receptor source for this set is a human donor with melanoma.

The gene calls are TRBV5-6 and TRBJ2-1; 10 positions match TRBD2. J lost 3 bases, V lost 7 bases, and 10 bases had no gene match. Germline CDR1 reads SGHDT; CDR2 reads YYEEEE. There are 16 residues in the CDR3. DNA for the CDR3: TGTGCCAGCTACGGGACTAGCGAGACATACTACAATGAGCAGTTCTTC. Its translation: CASYGTSETYYNEQFF. The entire variable domain, with the rest obtained from reference TRBV5-6 and TRBJ2-1, is as follows: DAGVTQSPTHLIKTRGQQVTLRCSPKSGHDTVSWYQQALGQGPQFIFQYYEEEERQRGNFPDRFSGHQFPNYSSELNVNALLLGDSALYLCASYGTSETYYNEQFFGPGTRLTVL.

The chain joins TRBV11-3 to TRBJ2-1; perhaps TRBD1 as D (6 bases). The V gene's germline CDR1 is SGHNT and CDR2 YENEEA. The V gene lost 3 bases and the J gene lost 2 bases, with 11 bases spanning the gap. This CDR3 is 15 amino acids long. CDR3 coding DNA: TGTGCCAGCAGCTTTTCAGGGGCCACCTACAATGAGCAGTTCTTC. As protein: CASSFSGATYNEQFF.

This chain uses TRBV6-1 with TRBJ1-1; the D is unclear. Germline CDR1 is MNHNS and CDR2 is SASEGT. The CDR3 runs to 11 residues. Trimming left V 6 bases short and J 4 bases short, with 6 bases between. The CDR3 DNA reads as TGTGCCAGCAGACCGGGCACTGAAGCTTTCTTT. It translates to CASRPGTEAFF.

The genes are TRBV7-2 and TRBJ2-7; D is perhaps TRBD2 (7 bases). CDR1 SGHTA and CDR2 FQGNSA come from the germline V gene. The CDR3 runs 13 residues. V lost 1 base, J lost 9 bases, and 13 bases lay in between. The DNA for the CDR3 is TGTGCCAGCAGCTTAGGGGGGGGCGTTTGGCAGTACTTC. Its translation: CASSLGGGVWQYF.

This clone was recorded only once. The chain has TRBV6-5 and TRBJ2-7; D possibly corresponds to TRBD2 (5 bases). The CDR3 sequence is 14 residues long. Germline lookup yields CDR1 MNHEY and CDR2 SVGAGI. V was shortened by 8 bases and J by 2 bases, with 16 bases between the two germline ends. The CDR3 spells CASRAVRETYEQYF. The CDR3 bases are TGTGCCAGCCGAGCGGTGAGGGAAACCTACGAGCAGTACTTC.